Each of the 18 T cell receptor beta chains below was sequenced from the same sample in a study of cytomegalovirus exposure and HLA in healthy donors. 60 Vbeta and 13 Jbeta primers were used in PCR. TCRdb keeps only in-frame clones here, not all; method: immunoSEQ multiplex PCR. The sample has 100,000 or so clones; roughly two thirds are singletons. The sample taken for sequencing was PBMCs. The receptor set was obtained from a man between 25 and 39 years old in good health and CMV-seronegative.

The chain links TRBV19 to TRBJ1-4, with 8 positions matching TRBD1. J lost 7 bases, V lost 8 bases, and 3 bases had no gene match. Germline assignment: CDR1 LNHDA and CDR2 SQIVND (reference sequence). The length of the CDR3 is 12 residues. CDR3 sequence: CASGQGPEKLFF. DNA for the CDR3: TGTGCCAGTGGACAGGGACCTGAAAAACTGTTTTTT.

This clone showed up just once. CDR3 in DNA: TGTGCCAGCAGCCGTTTTACTAGCGGGTCCTTAGGCACCGGGGAGCTGTTTTTT. This codes for CASSRFTSGSLGTGELFF. The rearrangement links TRBV14 to TRBJ2-2; 9 nucleotides align to TRBD2. Losses at the gene ends were 4 bases for V and 4 bases for J; bases not matched to a gene: 13. This CDR3 has 18 amino acids. In germline, CDR1 is SGHDN, CDR2 FVKESK.

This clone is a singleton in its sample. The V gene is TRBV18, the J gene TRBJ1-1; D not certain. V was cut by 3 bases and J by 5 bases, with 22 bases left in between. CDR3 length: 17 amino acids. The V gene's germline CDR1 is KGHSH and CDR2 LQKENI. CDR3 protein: CASSPVYTLTWETEAFF. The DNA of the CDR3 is TGTGCCAGCTCACCTGTATATACTCTTACCTGGGAGACTGAAGCTTTCTTT.

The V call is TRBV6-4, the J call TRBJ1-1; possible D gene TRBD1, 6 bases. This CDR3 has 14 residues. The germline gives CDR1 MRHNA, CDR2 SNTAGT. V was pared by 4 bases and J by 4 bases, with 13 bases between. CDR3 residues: CASSASAGATEAFF. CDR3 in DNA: TGTGCCAGCAGTGCTTCGGCAGGGGCCACTGAAGCTTTCTTT.

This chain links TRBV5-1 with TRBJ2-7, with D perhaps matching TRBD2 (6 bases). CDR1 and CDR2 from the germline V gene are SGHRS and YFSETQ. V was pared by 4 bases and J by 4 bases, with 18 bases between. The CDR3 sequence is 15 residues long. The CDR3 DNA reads TGCGCCAGCAGCCCCTCCCCGCGGGAAGCATACGAGCAGTACTTC. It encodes CASSPSPREAYEQYF. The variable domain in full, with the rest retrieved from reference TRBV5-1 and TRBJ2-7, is KAGVTQTPRYLIKTRGQQVTLSCSPISGHRSVSWYQQTPGQGLQFLFEYFSETQRNKGNFPGRFSGRQFSNSRSEMNVSTLELGDSALYLCASSPSPREAYEQYFGPGTRLTVT.

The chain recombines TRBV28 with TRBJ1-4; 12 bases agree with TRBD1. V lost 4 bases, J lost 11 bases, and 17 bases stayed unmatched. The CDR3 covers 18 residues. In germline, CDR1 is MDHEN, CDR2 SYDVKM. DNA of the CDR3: TGTGCCAGCAGTTCTCAACACCCGGGACAGGGGGCGGCTCGGAAACTGTTTTTT. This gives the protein CASSSQHPGQGAARKLFF.

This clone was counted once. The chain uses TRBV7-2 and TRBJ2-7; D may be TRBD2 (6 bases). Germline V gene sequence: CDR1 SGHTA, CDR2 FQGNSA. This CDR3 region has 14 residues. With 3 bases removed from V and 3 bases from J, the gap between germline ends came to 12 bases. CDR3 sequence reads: CASSFSSEYYEQYF. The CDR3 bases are TGTGCCAGCAGCTTCTCTAGCGAGTACTACGAGCAGTACTTC.

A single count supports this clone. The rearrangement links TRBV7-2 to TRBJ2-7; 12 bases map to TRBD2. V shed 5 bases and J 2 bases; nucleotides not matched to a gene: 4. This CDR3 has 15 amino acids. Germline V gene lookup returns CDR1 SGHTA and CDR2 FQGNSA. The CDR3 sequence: CASSRLAGGPYEQYF. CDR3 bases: TGTGCCAGCAGCCGTCTAGCGGGAGGGCCCTACGAGCAGTACTTC.

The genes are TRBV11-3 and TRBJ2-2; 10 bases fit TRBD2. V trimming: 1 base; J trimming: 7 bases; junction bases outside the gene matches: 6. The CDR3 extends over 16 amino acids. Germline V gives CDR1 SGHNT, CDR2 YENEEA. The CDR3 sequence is CASSLVSSGSGGELFF. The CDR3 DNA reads TGTGCCAGCAGCTTAGTATCTAGCGGGAGTGGCGGGGAGCTGTTTTTT. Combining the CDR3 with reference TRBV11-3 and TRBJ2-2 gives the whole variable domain EAGVVQSPRYKIIEKKQPVAFWCNPISGHNTLYWYLQNLGQGPELLIRYENEEAVDDSQLPKDRFSAERLKGVDSTLKIQPAELGDSAVYLCASSLVSSGSGGELFFGEGSRLTVL.

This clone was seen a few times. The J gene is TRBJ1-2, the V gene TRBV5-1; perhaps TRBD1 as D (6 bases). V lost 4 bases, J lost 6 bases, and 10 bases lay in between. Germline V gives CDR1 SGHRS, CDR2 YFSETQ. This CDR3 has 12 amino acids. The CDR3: CASSRTADGYTF. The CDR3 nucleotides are TGCGCCAGCAGCAGGACAGCGGATGGCTACACCTTC.

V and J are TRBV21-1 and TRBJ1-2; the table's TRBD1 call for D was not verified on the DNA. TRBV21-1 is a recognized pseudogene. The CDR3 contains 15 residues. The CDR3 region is CASRASGHPNYGYTF. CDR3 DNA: TGTGCCAGCAGAGCCTCGGGACACCCTAACTATGGCTACACCTTC.

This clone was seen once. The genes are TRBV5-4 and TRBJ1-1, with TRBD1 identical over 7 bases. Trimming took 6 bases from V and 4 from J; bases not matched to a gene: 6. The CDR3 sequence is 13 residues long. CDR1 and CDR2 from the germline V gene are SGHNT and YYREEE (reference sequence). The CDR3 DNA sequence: TGTGCCAGCAAAAAACAGGGGAGCACTGAAGCTTTCTTT. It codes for CASKKQGSTEAFF.

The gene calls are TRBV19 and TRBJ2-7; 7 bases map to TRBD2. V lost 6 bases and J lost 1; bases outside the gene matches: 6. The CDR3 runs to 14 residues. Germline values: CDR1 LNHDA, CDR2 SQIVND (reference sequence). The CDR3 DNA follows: TGTGCCAGTAGCACGGGGGGATGGTCCTACGAGCAGTACTTC. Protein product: CASSTGGWSYEQYF.

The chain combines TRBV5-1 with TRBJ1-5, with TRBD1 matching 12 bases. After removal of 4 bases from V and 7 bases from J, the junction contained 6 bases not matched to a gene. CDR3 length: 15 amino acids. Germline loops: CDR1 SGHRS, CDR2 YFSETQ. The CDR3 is CASSPGQGADQPQHF. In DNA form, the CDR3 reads TGCGCCAGCAGCCCGGGACAGGGGGCCGACCAGCCCCAGCATTTT.

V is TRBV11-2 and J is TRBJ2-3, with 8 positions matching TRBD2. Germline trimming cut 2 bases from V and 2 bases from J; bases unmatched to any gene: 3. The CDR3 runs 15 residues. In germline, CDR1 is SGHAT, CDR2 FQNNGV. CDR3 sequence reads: CASSLTSGYTDTQYF. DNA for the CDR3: TGTGCCAGCAGCTTAACTAGCGGATACACAGATACGCAGTATTTT.

The CDR3 DNA reads TGTGCCAGCTCACCACCCGACATATCGAACACTGAAGCTTTCTTT. The encoded protein is CASSPPDISNTEAFF. The chain is built from TRBV18 and TRBJ1-1; D not resolved. The CDR3 is made up of 15 amino acids. Trimming took off 0 bases at V and 1 base at J, with 9 bases between the two ends. In germline, CDR1 is KGHSH, CDR2 LQKENI.

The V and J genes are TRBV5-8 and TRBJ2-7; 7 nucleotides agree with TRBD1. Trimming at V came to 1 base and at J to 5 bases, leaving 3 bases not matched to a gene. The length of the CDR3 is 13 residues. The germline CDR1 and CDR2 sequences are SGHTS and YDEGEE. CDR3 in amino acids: CASSLRGQDEQYF. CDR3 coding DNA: TGTGCCAGCAGCTTGAGGGGGCAAGACGAGCAGTACTTC.

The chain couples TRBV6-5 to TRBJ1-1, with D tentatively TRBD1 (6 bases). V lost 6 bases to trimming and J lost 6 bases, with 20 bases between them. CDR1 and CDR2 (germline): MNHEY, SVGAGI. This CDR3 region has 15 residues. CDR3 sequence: CASSPSLTGMAEAFF. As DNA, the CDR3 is TGTGCCAGCAGCCCCTCGCTCACAGGGATGGCTGAAGCTTTCTTT.